One sample yielded the 22 T cell receptor beta chains listed below, sequenced in a study of cytomegalovirus exposure and HLA in healthy donors. A multiplex PCR was run with 60 Vbeta primers and 13 Jbeta primers. The table came from immunoSEQ multiplex PCR; TCRdb's copy has only in-frame clones and leaves some out. The sample has over 150,000 clones, approximately 84% seen once; the top ten hold 4% to 6%. The sample taken for sequencing was PBMCs. The receptors derive from a girl aged 10-17 years in good health and CMV-seropositive.

This clone is a singleton in its sample. The chain carries TRBV4-1 and TRBJ2-7; perhaps TRBD2 as D (6 bases). Germline CDR1 MGHRA, CDR2 YSYEKL. The germline V and J ends were trimmed by 4 bases and 0 bases, with 13 bases remaining between them. This CDR3 is 15 amino acids long. The DNA of the CDR3 is TGCGCCAGCAGCCGCGGGACCGCTAGCTCCTACGAGCAGTACTTC. Protein sequence: CASSRGTASSYEQYF.

J is TRBJ2-5 and V is TRBV5-1, with 7 bases aligning to TRBD2. CDR1 is SGHRS, CDR2 YFSETQ, per germline. J lost 3 bases, V lost 4 bases, and 3 bases had no gene match. CDR3 length: 13 residues. Here the CDR3 reads CASSHRGEETQYF. The CDR3, as DNA: TGCGCCAGCAGCCATCGGGGGGAAGAGACCCAGTACTTC.

The rearrangement joins TRBV2 to TRBJ1-2; maybe TRBD1 (6 bases). This CDR3 has 11 amino acids. Trimming removed 6 bases from V and 8 bases from J, with 10 bases in between. Germline V gene lookup returns CDR1 SNHLY and CDR2 FYNNEI. CDR3 region: CASREDSGYTF. CDR3 DNA: TGTGCCAGCAGAGAGGACAGCGGCTACACCTTC.

There are a few counts of this clone. V is TRBV5-8 and J is TRBJ2-1, with a possible D match to TRBD2 (5 bases). The germline V and J ends were trimmed by 4 bases and 2 bases, with 19 bases remaining between them. The CDR3 spans 17 residues. Germline V gene data show CDR1 as SGHTS and CDR2 as YDEGEE. DNA for the CDR3: TGTGCCAGCAGCCCCGAATGGGCGGGTACCCCCTACAATGAGCAGTTCTTC. Its translation: CASSPEWAGTPYNEQFF.

The J gene is TRBJ2-5, the V gene TRBV27; no definite D call. CDR3 length: 13 residues. Germline-derived CDR1 and CDR2 are MNHEY and SMNVEV (reference sequence). The V end was cut by 6 bases, the J end by 4 bases, with 12 bases between. In DNA form, the CDR3 reads TGTGCCAGCAGACCAAAATTCGGAGAGACCCAGTACTTC. This translates into CASRPKFGETQYF.

The gene calls are TRBV25-1 and TRBJ1-6, with TRBD1 as a possible D gene (6 bases). The CDR3 length is 15 residues. V was shortened by 3 bases and J by 3 bases, with 9 bases between the two germline ends. CDR1 and CDR2 from the germline V gene are MGHDK and SYGVNS. CDR3 sequence (DNA): TGTGCCAGCAGTGAGGGACAAGTCTATAATTCACCCCTCCACTTT. Amino acid sequence: CASSEGQVYNSPLHF. Full variable domain (outside the CDR3, taken from reference TRBV25-1 and TRBJ1-6): EADIYQTPRYLVIGTGKKITLECSQTMGHDKMYWYQQDPGMELHLIHYSYGVNSTEKGDLSSESTVSRIRTEHFPLTLESARPSHTSQYLCASSEGQVYNSPLHFGNGTRLTVT.

The CDR3: CASFHFKGAPSTDTQYF. CDR3 bases: TGTGCCAGCTTCCATTTTAAGGGGGCACCTTCCACAGATACGCAGTATTTT. This chain connects TRBV11-2 to TRBJ2-3; 7 nucleotides align to TRBD1. Germline trimming cut 8 bases from V and 2 bases from J; bases unmatched to any gene: 16. The length of the CDR3 is 17 residues. Germline CDR1 SGHAT, CDR2 FQNNGV.

This clone was seen a few times. The chain has TRBV10-1 and TRBJ2-1; D gene ambiguous. The CDR3 is 11 amino acids. V dropped 4 bases and J dropped 7 bases, with 5 bases sitting between them. Germline CDR1 reads WNHNN; CDR2 reads SYGVQD (reference sequence). CDR3 nucleotide sequence: TGCGCCAGCAGTGCCGGGAATGAGCAGTTCTTC. Translation: CASSAGNEQFF.

The sample holds one count of this clone. The chain couples TRBV5-4 to TRBJ2-7; possibly TRBD1 for D (5 bases). The CDR3 contains 15 residues. The germline V and J ends were trimmed by 4 bases and 2 bases, with 16 bases remaining between them. Germline assignment: CDR1 SGHNT and CDR2 YYREEE (reference sequence). Here the CDR3 DNA reads TGTGCCAGCAGCCCTACTAAGACAGAACCCTACGAGCAGTACTTC. It specifies CASSPTKTEPYEQYF.

The V call is TRBV7-9, the J call TRBJ2-7; D remains unclear. V shed 4 bases and J shed 6 bases, with 13 bases lying between them. Germline V gives CDR1 SEHNR, CDR2 FQNEAQ (reference sequence). The CDR3 loop spans 13 amino acids. The CDR3 is CASSSRSIGEQYF. For the CDR3, the DNA is TGTGCCAGCAGCTCCCGTTCTATCGGCGAGCAGTACTTC.

The rearrangement joins TRBV28 to TRBJ2-7; 8 bases line up with TRBD1. The CDR3 is 15 residues long. CDR1 MDHEN and CDR2 SYDVKM come from the germline V gene. With 2 bases clipped from V and 3 bases from J, the junction kept 6 bases outside the gene matches. The CDR3 DNA sequence: TGTGCCAGCAGTTTAGGTAGAGGACAGGGCTACGAGCAGTACTTC. Protein product: CASSLGRGQGYEQYF.

The genes are TRBV5-5 and TRBJ2-7, with D uncertain. V shed 0 bases and J shed 0 bases, with 7 bases lying between them. The CDR3 is 14 amino acids. Germline V gene sequence: CDR1 SGHKS, CDR2 YYEKEE (reference sequence). CDR3 sequence (DNA): TGTGCCAGCAGCTTGGATCTCCTCTCCTACGAGCAGTACTTC. Encoded protein: CASSLDLLSYEQYF.

Comments on this clone: Other DNA variants within this sample encode the same CDR3. V is TRBV2 and J is TRBJ1-1; D unclear. Germline CDR1 SNHLY, CDR2 FYNNEI. The V gene lost 8 bases and the J gene lost 2 bases, with 6 bases spanning the gap. This CDR3 region has 11 residues. The CDR3 sequence is CASEGNTEAFF. DNA for the CDR3: TGTGCCAGCGAGGGAAACACTGAAGCTTTCTTT.

The chain recombines TRBV27 with TRBJ2-2, with D tentatively TRBD2 (6 bases). V lost 0 bases and J 6 bases, leaving 11 bases between the germline ends. The CDR3 has 15 residues. The germline gives CDR1 MNHEY, CDR2 SMNVEV (reference sequence). This CDR3 is CASSLSIGGAGELFF. The CDR3 coding sequence is TGTGCCAGCAGTTTATCGATCGGCGGGGCCGGGGAGCTGTTTTTT.

The V call is TRBV15, the J call TRBJ1-2; 9 bases are a match to TRBD1. Per the germline V gene, CDR1 is LNHNV and CDR2 is YYDKDF (reference sequence). This CDR3 is built from 18 residues. V gave up 1 base and J gave up 0 bases; unmatched junction bases: 9. For the CDR3, the DNA is TGTGCCACCAGCAGAGCCCGGGACAGGGTGAACGCTAACTATGGCTACACCTTC. Encoded protein: CATSRARDRVNANYGYTF.

J is TRBJ1-2 and V is TRBV5-1; D gene ambiguous. Trimming took off 5 bases at V and 3 bases at J, with 20 bases between the two ends. Germline CDR1 SGHRS, CDR2 YFSETQ. This CDR3 has 16 residues. The CDR3 spells CASSQTWPPGDYGYTF. The CDR3, as DNA: TGCGCCAGCAGTCAAACGTGGCCCCCCGGGGACTATGGCTACACCTTC. The whole variable domain, remainder taken from reference TRBV5-1 and TRBJ1-2, is KAGVTQTPRYLIKTRGQQVTLSCSPISGHRSVSWYQQTPGQGLQFLFEYFSETQRNKGNFPGRFSGRQFSNSRSEMNVSTLELGDSALYLCASSQTWPPGDYGYTFGSGTRLTVV.

V is TRBV30 and J is TRBJ2-3; the match to TRBD2 covers 8 bases. V lost 0 bases, J lost 2 bases, and 7 bases stayed unmatched. Looked up from germline, CDR1 is GTSNPN and CDR2 is SVGIG (reference sequence). The length of the CDR3 is 16 residues. CDR3 loop: CAWSVGAGAYTDTQYF. In DNA, the CDR3 is TGTGCCTGGAGTGTGGGAGCGGGGGCTTACACAGATACGCAGTATTTT. The complete variable domain, with remaining parts taken from reference TRBV30 and TRBJ2-3, reads SQTIHQWPATLVQPVGSPLSLECTVEGTSNPNLYWYRQAAGRGLQLLFYSVGIGQISSEVPQNLSASRPQDRQFILSSKKLLLSDSGFYLCAWSVGAGAYTDTQYFGPGTRLTVL.

This clone has a handful of counts. V is TRBV13 and J is TRBJ1-2, with a tentative D call TRBD1 (5 bases). The ends were cut back, 4 bases at V and 4 bases at J, with 16 bases in the middle. This CDR3 comprises 15 residues. Germline V gives CDR1 PRHDT, CDR2 FYEKMQ (reference sequence). The CDR3 protein is CASSSETVYRYGYTF. CDR3 bases: TGTGCCAGCAGCTCAGAGACAGTTTATCGCTATGGCTACACCTTC.

The chain has TRBV4-1 and TRBJ2-1; 8 positions agree with TRBD1. Germline V CDR1 and CDR2: MGHRA, YSYEKL. The CDR3 is 15 residues long. V lost 4 bases to trimming and J lost 6 bases; unmatched junction nucleotides: 8. The CDR3 is CASSPIADRGNEQFF. CDR3 DNA sequence: TGCGCCAGCAGCCCCATTGCCGACAGGGGCAATGAGCAGTTCTTC.

The V call is TRBV2, the J call TRBJ1-2; TRBD1 agrees at 10 bases. Germline assignment: CDR1 SNHLY and CDR2 FYNNEI. The junction had 9 bases not matched to a gene; V was cut back by 6 bases and J by 5 bases. The CDR3 runs to 15 residues. The CDR3 region has the DNA TGTGCCAGCAGCGCGGGGACAGGGGAAGTGTATGGCTACACCTTC. Amino acids: CASSAGTGEVYGYTF.

The genes are TRBV9 and TRBJ1-2; no clear D gene. The CDR3 is 15 residues long. Germline-derived CDR1 and CDR2 are SGDLS and YYNGEE. V was pared by 3 bases and J by 6 bases, with 18 bases between. This CDR3 reads CASSGLCCSSHGYTF. CDR3 DNA sequence: TGTGCCAGCAGCGGTCTTTGTTGTTCCTCCCATGGCTACACCTTC.

The genes are TRBV6-1 and TRBJ1-1; the D is unclear. CDR1 is MNHNS and CDR2 is SASEGT in the germline V gene. The CDR3 spans 15 residues. With 0 bases removed from V and 1 base from J, the gap between germline ends came to 9 bases. As DNA, the CDR3 is TGTGCCAGCAGTGAAGCACCGGGGTGGAACACTGAAGCTTTCTTT. Translating gives CASSEAPGWNTEAFF.